This entry lists 31 T cell receptor beta chains sequenced from one sample in a study of T cell responses to AZD1222 COVID-19 vaccine. Profiled with immunoSEQ multiplex PCR; TCRdb holds only in-frame clones, not every one. The sample records 130,000 or so clones, about 94% being singletons. The sample in question was peripheral blood, obtained on day 0 of AZD1222 vaccination. The receptors shown here come from an adult in good health.

This chain connects TRBV28 to TRBJ2-7; 8 nucleotides align to TRBD2. The CDR3 has 15 amino acids. The germline CDR1 and CDR2 sequences are MDHEN and SYDVKM. The V segment lost 4 bases and the J segment 3 bases; nucleotides outside the gene matches: 8. The CDR3, as DNA: TGTGCCAGCAGTTCCAGTGCGGGGGGCCACTACGAGCAGTACTTC. This sequence encodes CASSSSAGGHYEQYF.

The J gene is TRBJ2-5, the V gene TRBV7-6; D may be TRBD2 (5 bases). This CDR3 region has 15 residues. The germline CDR1 and CDR2 sequences are SGHVS and FNYEAQ. Between the trimmed V and J ends, which lost 4 bases and 4 bases, there was a span of 16 bases. The CDR3 sequence is CASSSPLDPGETQYF. DNA for the CDR3: TGTGCCAGCAGCTCACCACTAGACCCGGGAGAGACCCAGTACTTC.

This clone has just a few counts. This chain links TRBV18 with TRBJ1-2; D not resolved. The V end lost 3 bases, the J end lost 4 bases, and 12 bases lay between the germline ends. The V gene's germline CDR1 is KGHSH and CDR2 LQKENI. The CDR3 consists of 14 residues. CDR3 loop: CASSPKGRSYGYTF. CDR3 nucleotide sequence: TGTGCCAGCTCACCTAAAGGACGGTCCTATGGCTACACCTTC.

The V and J genes are TRBV7-2 and TRBJ2-1; 8 bases are a match to TRBD2. The trim removed 4 bases at V and 14 bases at J, leaving 10 bases unmatched. The V gene's germline CDR1 is SGHTA and CDR2 FQGNSA. The CDR3 consists of 13 residues. In DNA, the CDR3 is TGTGCCAGCAGCTCCCCTGACAGCGGGAGAAAGTTCTTC. This gives the protein CASSSPDSGRKFF.

V is TRBV28 and J is TRBJ2-1; the D gene is possibly TRBD1 (5 bases). With 6 bases removed from V and 11 bases from J, the gap between germline ends came to 14 bases. The CDR3 has 12 residues. CDR1 and CDR2 from the germline V gene are MDHEN and SYDVKM. The CDR3 is CASRASGPQQFF. CDR3 nucleotide sequence: TGTGCCAGCAGAGCTTCAGGGCCCCAGCAGTTCTTC.

This rearrangement joins TRBV20-1 to TRBJ1-2, with D possibly matching TRBD1 (6 bases). CDR3 length: 15 residues. Trimming shortened V by 3 bases and J by 2 bases, and 16 bases separated the two germline ends. CDR1 is DFQATT, CDR2 SNEGSKA, per germline (reference sequence). In nucleotides, the CDR3 is TGCAGTGCTAGTGGGGGAAAGGGGGGAAACTATGGCTACACCTTC. It is translated as CSASGGKGGNYGYTF.

The V gene is TRBV4-3, the J gene TRBJ2-2; either TRBD1 or TRBD2 may supply D (5 bases each). The CDR3 is 12 amino acids. The V end lost 1 base, the J end lost 13 bases, and 10 bases lay between the germline ends. Germline lookup yields CDR1 LGHNA and CDR2 YSLEER. In DNA form, the CDR3 reads TGCGCCAGCAGCCAAGGGGGGTCGGGGCTGTTTTTT. Translated: CASSQGGSGLFF.

Here the CDR3 reads CASSLPEGREQFF. The CDR3 DNA reads TGCGCCAGCAGCCTACCCGAGGGGCGTGAGCAGTTCTTC. The chain carries TRBV5-1 and TRBJ2-1, with D perhaps given as TRBD1 or TRBD2 (5 bases each). Trimming removed 4 bases from V and 9 bases from J, with 14 bases in between. The CDR3 length is 13 residues. In germline, CDR1 is SGHRS, CDR2 YFSETQ.

This clone was counted a single time. CDR3 nucleotide sequence: TGTGCCAGCAGCGTAGCAGCGGGAGTTTCCGGCGGGGAGCTGTTTTTT. This translates into CASSVAAGVSGGELFF. The gene calls are TRBV9 and TRBJ2-2, with 8 nucleotides matching TRBD2. After removal of 0 bases from V and 7 bases from J, the junction contained 8 bases not matched to a gene. CDR3 length equals 16 residues. The germline V gene encodes CDR1 SGDLS and CDR2 YYNGEE. Full variable domain (remainder filled in from reference TRBV9 and TRBJ2-2): DSGVTQTPKHLITATGQRVTLRCSPRSGDLSVYWYQQSLDQGLQFLIQYYNGEERAKGNILERFSAQQFPDLHSELNLSSLELGDSALYFCASSVAAGVSGGELFFGEGSRLTVL.

The J gene is TRBJ2-5, the V gene TRBV27, with unresolved D. CDR3 length: 13 residues. Trimming took 5 bases from V and 7 from J, leaving 14 bases between them. Germline CDR1 MNHEY, CDR2 SMNVEV (reference sequence). The CDR3 reads CASSPKPRATQYF. CDR3 nucleotide sequence: TGTGCCAGCAGTCCGAAACCACGCGCGACCCAGTACTTC.

The chain recombines TRBV2 with TRBJ2-5, with 8 bases lining up with TRBD1. Germline CDR1 and CDR2: SNHLY and FYNNEI. The CDR3 covers 14 residues. The V gene end was trimmed by 7 bases and the J gene end by 5 bases; junction bases not matched to a gene: 9. CDR3 coding DNA: TGTGCCAGCATCGACAGGGGAATGGGGGAGACCCAGTACTTC. Amino acid sequence: CASIDRGMGETQYF.

This clone has only one observation. V gene TRBV4-1 combines with J gene TRBJ1-3; D may be TRBD1 (6 bases). The length of the CDR3 is 16 residues. Germline CDR1 and CDR2: MGHRA and YSYEKL. V was cut by 0 bases and J by 0 bases, with 9 bases left in between. The CDR3 nucleotides read TGCGCCAGCAGCCAAGATCAACAGGGCTCTGGAAACACCATATATTTT. It codes for CASSQDQQGSGNTIYF.

The chain couples TRBV18 to TRBJ2-1, with TRBD2 matching over 11 bases. The germline CDR1 and CDR2 sequences are KGHSH and LQKENI. CDR3 size: 16 residues. Trimming took 0 bases from V and 7 from J; bases not matched to a gene: 5. The CDR3 loop reads CASSPPRTSGPNEQFF. The CDR3 DNA sequence: TGTGCCAGCTCACCACCAAGGACTAGCGGGCCTAATGAGCAGTTCTTC. Full variable domain (remainder filled in from reference TRBV18 and TRBJ2-1): NAGVMQNPRHLVRRRGQEARLRCSPMKGHSHVYWYRQLPEEGLKFMVYLQKENIIDESGMPKERFSAEFPKEGPSILRIQQVVRGDSAAYFCASSPPRTSGPNEQFFGPGTRLTVL.

V is TRBV27 and J is TRBJ2-7, with D possibly TRBD1 on 6 matching bases. Per germline, CDR1 MNHEY and CDR2 SMNVEV (reference sequence). The V end lost 5 bases, the J end lost 0 bases, and 14 bases lay between the germline ends. The CDR3 loop spans 15 amino acids. This CDR3 reads CASSMTGPSSYEQYF. The CDR3, as DNA: TGTGCCAGCAGTATGACAGGTCCCAGCTCCTACGAGCAGTACTTC.

The chain uses TRBV14 and TRBJ1-2; D remains ambiguous. CDR3 length: 13 amino acids. CDR1 is SGHDN and CDR2 is FVKESK in the germline V gene. V lost 4 bases to trimming and J lost 8 bases, with 14 bases between them. CDR3: CASSRLQMGGYTF. The CDR3 DNA is TGTGCCAGCAGCCGACTTCAAATGGGGGGCTACACCTTC.

The V call is TRBV11-2, the J call TRBJ2-5; the D gene is possibly TRBD1 (5 bases). The germline V gene has CDR1 SGHAT and CDR2 FQNNGV. There are 14 residues in the CDR3. V was trimmed by 5 bases and J by 2 bases, leaving 12 bases between them. This CDR3 is CASSRWGYQETQYF. Here the CDR3 DNA reads TGTGCCAGCAGCCGGTGGGGCTATCAAGAGACCCAGTACTTC.

The chain couples TRBV6-2 or TRBV6-3 to TRBJ1-5, with unresolved D. CDR3 size: 15 residues. The germline gives CDR1 MNHEY, CDR2 SVGEGT. V was pared by 4 bases and J by 0 bases, with 10 bases between. The CDR3 coding sequence is TGTGCCAGCAGTTTTCTGAGCTATAGCAATCAGCCCCAGCATTTT. It is translated as CASSFLSYSNQPQHF.

The chain links TRBV19 to TRBJ1-4, with D hard to call. Germline lookup yields CDR1 LNHDA and CDR2 SQIVND (reference sequence). CDR3 length equals 13 residues. Trimming took 7 bases from V and 2 from J, leaving 8 bases between them. CDR3 in DNA: TGTGCCAGTAAAAAGGGCACTAATGAAAAACTGTTTTTT. Translating gives CASKKGTNEKLFF.

The chain uses TRBV28 and TRBJ1-1, with D possibly matching TRBD1 (5 bases). CDR1 is MDHEN, CDR2 SYDVKM, per germline. There are 16 residues in the CDR3. Trimming took off 3 bases at V and 3 bases at J, with 17 bases between the two ends. The CDR3 bases are TGTGCCAGCAGTTTTCAGGGTAGTAGGGCTCACACTGAAGCTTTCTTT. This translates into CASSFQGSRAHTEAFF.

The gene calls are TRBV4-2 and TRBJ2-2, with 12 bases lining up with TRBD2. The germline gives CDR1 LGHNA, CDR2 YNFKEQ. V lost 4 bases, J lost 0 bases, and 18 bases stayed unmatched. The length of the CDR3 is 22 residues. In nucleotides, the CDR3 is TGTGCCAGCAGCCTATATCGACTAGCGGGAGCCCCAGGCACTACGAACACCGGGGAGCTGTTTTTT. Amino acids: CASSLYRLAGAPGTTNTGELFF.

This clone is a singleton in its sample. The V and J genes are TRBV21-1 and TRBJ2-7; TRBD2, the table's D call, was not compared with the DNA. TRBV21-1 is recorded as a pseudogene. The CDR3 runs 11 residues. The CDR3 region has the DNA TGTGCCAGCAGCAAAAGGCGGGAGCAGTACTTC. Its protein is CASSKRREQYF.

The chain joins TRBV2 to TRBJ1-5; 7 nucleotides align to TRBD1. J gave up 0 bases and V 6 bases, and 5 bases lay outside the gene matches. The CDR3 totals 15 residues. Germline V gives CDR1 SNHLY, CDR2 FYNNEI. CDR3 protein: CASRENRGSNQPQHF. The CDR3 DNA sequence: TGTGCCAGCAGGGAGAACAGGGGTAGCAATCAGCCCCAGCATTTT.

This chain uses TRBV19 with TRBJ1-2, with a weak D call TRBD1 (5 bases). This CDR3 contains 15 residues. Germline V gene sequence: CDR1 LNHDA, CDR2 SQIVND (reference sequence). V lost 5 bases, J lost 6 bases, and 19 bases lay in between. The chain's CDR3 is CASSVSNWGRHGYTF. In nucleotides, the CDR3 is TGTGCCAGTAGTGTCTCTAATTGGGGCAGGCATGGCTACACCTTC.

The sample holds a few counts of this clone. The chain recombines TRBV7-3 with TRBJ2-3; D is tentatively TRBD1 or TRBD2 (6 bases each). Germline V CDR1 and CDR2: SGHTA, FQGTGA. Trimming stripped 5 bases from V and 0 bases from J, with 12 bases between. The CDR3 contains 15 residues. The CDR3 spells CASSPPGASTDTQYF. For the CDR3, the DNA is TGTGCCAGCAGCCCGCCGGGGGCTAGCACAGATACGCAGTATTTT.

The chain combines TRBV7-2 with TRBJ1-1, with TRBD1 identical over 7 bases. The junction had 8 bases not matched to a gene; V was cut back by 10 bases and J by 3 bases. The germline CDR1 and CDR2 sequences are SGHTA and FQGNSA. CDR3 length: 13 residues. CDR3 amino acids: CATPTGRDTEAFF. CDR3 nucleotide sequence: TGTGCCACCCCGACAGGGCGAGACACTGAAGCTTTCTTT.

This rearrangement joins TRBV6-5 to TRBJ1-5, with a possible D match to TRBD1 (5 bases). Germline V lookup: CDR1 MNHEY, CDR2 SVGAGI. The CDR3 length is 13 residues. Trimming cost V 10 bases and J 1 base, with 11 bases left between them. The CDR3 sequence: CATSGPSNQPQHF. The DNA for the CDR3 is TGTGCCACCTCGGGACCGAGCAATCAGCCCCAGCATTTT.

The chain links TRBV3-1 (or the pseudogene TRBV3-2) to TRBJ2-7; TRBD2 matches 16 bases. Trimming took 4 bases from V and 6 from J; bases not matched to a gene: 6. Germline CDR1 reads LGHDT; CDR2 reads YNNKEL (reference sequence). The length of the CDR3 is 16 residues. As DNA, the CDR3 is TGTGCCAGCAGCCGCGAGGGACTAGCGGGGGGGCTCGAGCAGTACTTC. It is translated as CASSREGLAGGLEQYF.

The chain joins TRBV11-2 to TRBJ2-1, with unresolved D. Germline V gene sequence: CDR1 SGHAT, CDR2 FQNNGV. The length of the CDR3 is 14 residues. Trimming took 2 bases from V and 9 from J, leaving 14 bases between them. The CDR3 nucleotides read TGTGCCAGCAGCTTAACGGGTGTAAGGGTTGAGCAGTTCTTC. Its translation: CASSLTGVRVEQFF.

The chain uses TRBV7-2 and TRBJ1-4; no clear D gene. Germline V gene lookup returns CDR1 SGHTA and CDR2 FQGNSA. CDR3 length equals 11 residues. The ends were cut back, 3 bases at V and 4 bases at J, with 0 bases in the middle. The CDR3 reads CASSFNEKLFF. In DNA, the CDR3 is TGTGCCAGCAGCTTTAATGAAAAACTGTTTTTT.

The rearrangement uses TRBV5-3 and TRBJ1-2; D possibly corresponds to TRBD1 (5 bases). TRBV5-3 is identified as an open reading frame with a role that is uncertain. This CDR3 is 13 amino acids long. Trimming removed 0 bases at V and 6 bases at J, with 9 bases between. This chain's CDR3 is CARSLGQGDGYTF. The CDR3 nucleotides read TGTGCCAGAAGCTTGGGGCAGGGCGATGGCTACACCTTC.

The chain uses TRBV28 and TRBJ2-7, with a possible D match to TRBD2 (5 bases). The CDR3 contains 13 residues. V gave up 6 bases and J gave up 4 bases, with 13 bases separating them. Germline values: CDR1 MDHEN, CDR2 SYDVKM. For the CDR3, the DNA is TGTGCCAGCAGCCCCCTAGCAGTTTACGAGCAGTACTTC. This translates into CASSPLAVYEQYF.